This T cell receptor beta chain was sequenced for a study of T-cell memory formation after mild COVID-19. Broader study findings: Whether day 37 second-wave clones are SARS-CoV-2-specific was not confirmed.

As concerns this clonotype: As yet, its antigen is unknown.

5'RACE with constant-segment primers built TCRalpha and TCRbeta cDNA libraries with UMIs. TCRdb re-called the 5' RACE reads through MiXCR, storing one row per CDR3 protein. The repertoire holds about 190,000 distinct CDR3 sequences, with about 11% as singletons. Sequencing was done on a sample of PBMCs or a T cell subset sorted from them (not recorded which). The sequence was obtained from a man younger than 35 who had mild COVID-19 (a few samples of this study predate the infection). Cell type and time point are not known.

The CDR3 DNA reads TGTGCCAGCAGCTTAACTCCCGGGTTCCAAAGCCATGAGCAGTTCTTC. It translates to CASSLTPGFQSHEQFF. The genes are TRBV7-3 and TRBJ2-1; no definite D call. Germline V CDR1 and CDR2: SGHTA, FQGTGA. This CDR3 comprises 16 residues. Trimming took 0 bases from V and 8 from J, leaving 17 bases between them.